This T cell receptor beta chain was sequenced during a study of cytomegalovirus exposure and HLA in healthy donors. Study-level information: Most donors, approximately 82% of a few hundred genotyped, fell in the Caucasian-associated ancestry cluster. Study-wide results and caveats: About 87% or about 30% of the time was how often most TCR beta V segments were productive, according to an earlier analysis.

This CDR3 is 15 amino acids long. Trimming removed 0 bases at V and 4 bases at J, with 13 bases between. CDR1 is SGHRS, CDR2 YFSETQ, per germline. The primer mix had 60 Vbeta and 13 Jbeta primers. The table came from immunoSEQ multiplex PCR; TCRdb's copy has only in-frame clones and leaves some out. The sample gives about 160,000 clones, 84% of which show up once; under 6.5% is in the top ten. Donors likely had unrecorded immune exposures despite being nominally healthy when sampled. Details on this clone: Its target is unknown.

The V call is TRBV5-1, the J call TRBJ1-1, with a tentative D call TRBD1 (5 bases). Material: PBMCs. The clonotype was recovered from a man between 50 and 59 years old in good health and CMV-seropositive. Written as DNA, the CDR3 is TGCGCCAGCAGCTTGGTAGGGGCCGGTGGCACTGAAGCTTTCTTT. It yields the protein CASSLVGAGGTEAFF.